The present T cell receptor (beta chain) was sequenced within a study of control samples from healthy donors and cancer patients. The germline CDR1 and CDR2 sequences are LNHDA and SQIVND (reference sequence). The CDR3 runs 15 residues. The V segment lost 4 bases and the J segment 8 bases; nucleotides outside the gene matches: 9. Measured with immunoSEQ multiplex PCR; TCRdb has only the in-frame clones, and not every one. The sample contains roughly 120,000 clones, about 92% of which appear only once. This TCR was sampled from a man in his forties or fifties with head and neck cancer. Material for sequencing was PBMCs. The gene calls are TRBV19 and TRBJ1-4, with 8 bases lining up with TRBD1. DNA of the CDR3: TGTGCCAGTAGTAATACAGGGGGTCGGCGCGAAAAACTGTTTTTT. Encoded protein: CASSNTGGRREKLFF. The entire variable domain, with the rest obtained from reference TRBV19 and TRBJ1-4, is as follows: DGGITQSPKYLFRKEGQNVTLSCEQNLNHDAMYWYRQDPGQGLRLIYYSQIVNDFQKGDIAEGYSVSREKKESFPLTVTSAQKNPTAFYLCASSNTGGRREKLFFGSGTQLSVL.